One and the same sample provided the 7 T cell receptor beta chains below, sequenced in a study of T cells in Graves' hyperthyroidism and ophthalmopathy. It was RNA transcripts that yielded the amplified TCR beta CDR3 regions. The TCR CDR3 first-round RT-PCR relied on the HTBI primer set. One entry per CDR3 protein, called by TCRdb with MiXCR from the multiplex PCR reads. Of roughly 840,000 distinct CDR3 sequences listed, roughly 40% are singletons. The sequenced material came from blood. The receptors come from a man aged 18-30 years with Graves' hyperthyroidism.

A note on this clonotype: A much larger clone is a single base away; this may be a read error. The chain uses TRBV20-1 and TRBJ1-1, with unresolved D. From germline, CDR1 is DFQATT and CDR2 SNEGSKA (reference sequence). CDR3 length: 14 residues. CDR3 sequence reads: CRARDQAGNTEAFF. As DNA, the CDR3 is TGCCGTGCTAGAGATCAGGCAGGGAACACTGAAGCTTTCTTT.

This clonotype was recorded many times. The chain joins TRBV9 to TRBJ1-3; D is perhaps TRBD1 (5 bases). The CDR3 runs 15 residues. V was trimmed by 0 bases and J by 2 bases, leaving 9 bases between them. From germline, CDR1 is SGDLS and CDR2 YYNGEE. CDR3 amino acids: CASSVGAGPGNTIYF. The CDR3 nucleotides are TGTGCCAGCAGCGTAGGTGCAGGGCCTGGAAACACCATATATTTT.

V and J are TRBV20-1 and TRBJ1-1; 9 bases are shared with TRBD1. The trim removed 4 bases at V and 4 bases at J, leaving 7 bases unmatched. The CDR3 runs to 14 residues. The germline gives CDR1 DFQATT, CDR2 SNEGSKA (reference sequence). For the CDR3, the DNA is TGCAGTGCTACCGCCGGGACAGGGATCACTGAAGCTTTCTTT. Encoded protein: CSATAGTGITEAFF.

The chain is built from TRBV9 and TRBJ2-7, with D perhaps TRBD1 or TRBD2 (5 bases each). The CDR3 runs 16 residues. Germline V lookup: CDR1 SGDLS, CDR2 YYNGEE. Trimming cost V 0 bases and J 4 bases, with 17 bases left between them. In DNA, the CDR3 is TGTGCCAGCAGCGTAGGGGTCCCCGGGACGGAGTACGAGCAGTACTTC. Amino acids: CASSVGVPGTEYEQYF.

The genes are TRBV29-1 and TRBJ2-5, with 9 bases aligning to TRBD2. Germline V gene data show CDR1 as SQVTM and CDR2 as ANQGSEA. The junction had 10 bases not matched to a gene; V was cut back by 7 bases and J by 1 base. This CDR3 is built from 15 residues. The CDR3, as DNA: TGCAGCGGGATAGCGGGAGATGTGGGCCAAGAGACCCAGTACTTC. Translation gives CSGIAGDVGQETQYF.

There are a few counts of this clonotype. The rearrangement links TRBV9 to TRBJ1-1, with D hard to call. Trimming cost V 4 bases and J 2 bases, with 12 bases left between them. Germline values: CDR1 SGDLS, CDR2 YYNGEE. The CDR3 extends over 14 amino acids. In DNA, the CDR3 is TGTGCCAGCAGCTTTCTCCCGGATAACACTGAAGCTTTCTTT. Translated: CASSFLPDNTEAFF.

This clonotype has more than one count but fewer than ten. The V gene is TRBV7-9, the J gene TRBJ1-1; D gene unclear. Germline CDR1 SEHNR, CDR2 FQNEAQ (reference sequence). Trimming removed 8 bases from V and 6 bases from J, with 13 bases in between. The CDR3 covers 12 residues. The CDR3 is CASQVESAEAFF. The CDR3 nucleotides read TGTGCCAGCCAAGTAGAGTCCGCTGAAGCTTTCTTT.